Sequencing of this T cell receptor (beta chain) was carried out in a study of blood T cell repertoires in COVID-19. Turning to the study itself: The samples span acute and convalescent COVID-19 from the United States, Italy and Spain. Sources were T cells, B-cell-depleted T cells, or PBMCs; the material itself was cDNA or gDNA.

Living in 25 or so US areas, the participants were between about 18 and 95 years of age. Per germline, CDR1 LGHNA and CDR2 YNFKEQ. There are 15 residues in the CDR3. Deletions cut 2 bases from V and 4 bases from J, with 13 bases between. Clones were sequenced by immunoSEQ multiplex PCR, and TCRdb holds only the in-frame ones, with some missing. The sample records some 360,000 clones, around nine tenths being singletons. The TCR comes from a young woman who had been exposed to COVID-19. The V and J genes are TRBV4-2 and TRBJ2-3; D is perhaps TRBD2 (6 bases). Specimen: PBMCs or T cells enriched from blood (not recorded which). The CDR3 bases are TGTGCCAGCAGCCAATCGGGCAGCGGGCCAGATACGCAGTATTTT. Protein product: CASSQSGSGPDTQYF.